The 31 T cell receptor beta chains below all came from one sample that was sequenced in a study of cytomegalovirus exposure and HLA in healthy donors. The PCR had 60 Vbeta and 13 Jbeta primers. The protocol was immunoSEQ multiplex PCR, while the TCRdb copy is restricted to in-frame clones and leaves out a portion. The sample yields almost 200,000 clones, 70% to 80% seen once. The sequencing sample was made of PBMCs. The receptors were sampled from a male donor in good health and CMV-seropositive.

CDR3 in amino acids: CASSYTSGSRETQYF. The DNA for the CDR3 is TGTGCCAGCAGTTACACTAGCGGGAGCCGAGAGACCCAGTACTTC. The rearrangement links TRBV6-5 to TRBJ2-5; 11 bases line up with TRBD2. Trimming cost V 2 bases and J 4 bases; bases outside gene matches: 3. Germline CDR1 is MNHEY and CDR2 is SVGAGI. The CDR3 loop spans 15 amino acids.

This sequence joins TRBV28 and TRBJ2-1; TRBD2 matches at 14 bases. Per the germline V gene, CDR1 is MDHEN and CDR2 is SYDVKM. CDR3 length: 15 amino acids. V lost 8 bases, J lost 7 bases, and 7 bases stayed unmatched. The CDR3 DNA follows: TGTGCCAGCGTTGGGACTAGCGGGAGTAAGAATGAGCAGTTCTTC. Its translation: CASVGTSGSKNEQFF.

The chain carries TRBV5-1 and TRBJ1-1; 7 nucleotides agree with TRBD1. The germline gives CDR1 SGHRS, CDR2 YFSETQ. This CDR3 is built from 14 residues. After removal of 4 bases from V and 9 bases from J, the junction contained 12 bases not matched to a gene. CDR3 coding DNA: TGCGCCAGCAGCCTCACAATAAGACAGGGAAAAGCTTTCTTT. This encodes CASSLTIRQGKAFF.

The J gene is TRBJ1-2, the V gene TRBV6-1, with D perhaps matching TRBD1 (5 bases). The V end was cut by 8 bases, the J end by 2 bases, with 9 bases between. Germline CDR1 is MNHNS and CDR2 is SASEGT. The CDR3 length is 12 residues. CDR3 bases: TGTGCCAGCGACCCAGGGAACTATGGCTACACCTTC. It encodes CASDPGNYGYTF.

The chain recombines TRBV6-5 with TRBJ1-2, with TRBD1 matching over 7 bases. The length of the CDR3 is 13 residues. The ends lost 2 bases at V and 5 bases at J; junction bases unmatched: 2. The germline gives CDR1 MNHEY, CDR2 SVGAGI. The CDR3 coding sequence is TGTGCCAGCAGTTACGAGGGGGCGTATGGCTACACCTTC. It translates to CASSYEGAYGYTF.

This clone occurred once. This chain links TRBV5-1 with TRBJ2-1; unclear D gene. Germline loops: CDR1 SGHRS, CDR2 YFSETQ. This CDR3 comprises 12 residues. Trimming pared 4 bases from V and 6 bases from J, leaving 8 bases between. The CDR3 nucleotides are TGCGCCAGCAGCCAGGAATTCAATGAGCAGTTCTTC. It is translated as CASSQEFNEQFF.

This chain links TRBV5-1 with TRBJ2-3; TRBD2 matches at 11 bases. CDR3 length: 16 amino acids. Trimming at V came to 3 bases and at J to 6 bases, leaving 9 bases not matched to a gene. Germline V gene lookup returns CDR1 SGHRS and CDR2 YFSETQ. The CDR3 sequence is CASSSVAGGPGDTQYF. The CDR3 bases are TGCGCCAGCAGCTCCGTAGCGGGAGGGCCGGGGGATACGCAGTATTTT.

The chain has TRBV27 and TRBJ1-4, with 8 bases lining up with TRBD1. CDR3 length equals 15 residues. CDR1 and CDR2 (germline): MNHEY, SMNVEV (reference sequence). Trimming at V came to 6 bases and at J to 5 bases, leaving 8 bases not matched to a gene. The CDR3 nucleotides are TGTGCCAGCAGCTCCCGGCAGGGGGCCAATGAAAAACTGTTTTTT. It codes for CASSSRQGANEKLFF.

This clone was seen just once. CDR3 in amino acids: CASSQGGGEQFF. In DNA, the CDR3 is TGTGCCAGCAGCCAGGGCGGGGGGGAGCAGTTCTTC. The chain carries TRBV7-6 and TRBJ2-1; 8 bases match TRBD2. Unmatched junction bases numbered 4, after V lost 5 bases and J lost 10 bases. This CDR3 comprises 12 residues. In germline, CDR1 is SGHVS, CDR2 FNYEAQ.

The gene calls are TRBV5-6 and TRBJ2-3; 7 bases are a match to TRBD2. The V segment lost 5 bases and the J segment 2 bases; nucleotides outside the gene matches: 8. Germline CDR1 reads SGHDT; CDR2 reads YYEEEE. The CDR3 sequence is 15 residues long. In DNA form, the CDR3 reads TGTGCCAGCAGGAGGGACTACTTCGACACAGATACGCAGTATTTT. Its translation: CASRRDYFDTDTQYF.

The chain combines TRBV10-3 with TRBJ1-2; a possible D gene is TRBD1 (5 bases). V was shortened by 6 bases and J by 13 bases, with 15 bases between the two germline ends. The CDR3 loop spans 11 amino acids. CDR1 is ENHRY, CDR2 SYGVKD, per germline. CDR3 region: CAISQTGESTF. Here the CDR3 DNA reads TGTGCCATCAGCCAAACGGGGGAGTCCACCTTC.

This rearrangement joins TRBV30 to TRBJ2-7, with TRBD1 matching over 7 bases. Germline V lookup: CDR1 GTSNPN, CDR2 SVGIG (reference sequence). This CDR3 region has 13 residues. The J segment lost 5 bases and the V segment lost 3 bases, leaving 7 bases of the junction unmatched. CDR3 in amino acids: CAWSEGQVNEQYF. The DNA of the CDR3 is TGTGCCTGGAGCGAAGGACAGGTCAACGAGCAGTACTTC.

The rearrangement uses TRBV9 and TRBJ2-3, with 10 bases aligning to TRBD2. The V gene's germline CDR1 is SGDLS and CDR2 YYNGEE. V dropped 7 bases and J dropped 2; count of bases not matched to a gene: 7. The CDR3 extends over 15 amino acids. The CDR3 loop reads CASRPSGRATDTQYF. As DNA, the CDR3 is TGTGCCAGCCGCCCAAGCGGGAGGGCCACAGATACGCAGTATTTT.

V and J are TRBV19 and TRBJ2-6, with D maybe TRBD1 (6 bases). Germline values: CDR1 LNHDA, CDR2 SQIVND (reference sequence). Between the trimmed V and J ends, which lost 8 bases and 2 bases, there was a span of 16 bases. This CDR3 comprises 16 residues. The CDR3 nucleotides read TGTGCCAGTCCTCTGGTTTACAGGGCTGGGGCCAACGTCCTGACTTTC. Translation gives CASPLVYRAGANVLTF.

The chain combines TRBV29-1 with TRBJ2-3; D not resolved. The germline V gene encodes CDR1 SQVTM and CDR2 ANQGSEA. The CDR3 is 12 residues long. Trimming shortened V by 3 bases and J by 0 bases, and 4 bases separated the two germline ends. CDR3 bases: TGCAGCGTTGATCCTAGCACAGATACGCAGTATTTT. Its protein is CSVDPSTDTQYF.

The chain employs TRBV28 and TRBJ1-2; D may be TRBD1 (5 bases). Germline V lookup: CDR1 MDHEN, CDR2 SYDVKM. Trimming removed 8 bases at V and 8 bases at J, with 15 bases between. CDR3 length: 12 residues. Written as DNA, the CDR3 is TGTGCCAGCGTGGGGGGGTCTCAGGGCTACACCTTC. It encodes CASVGGSQGYTF.

J is TRBJ2-2 and V is TRBV5-1; D unclear. The germline gives CDR1 SGHRS, CDR2 YFSETQ. This CDR3 comprises 12 residues. Trimming took 4 bases from V and 5 from J, leaving 6 bases between them. CDR3 DNA sequence: TGCGCCAGCAGCCCGGAGACCGGGGAGCTGTTTTTT. It specifies CASSPETGELFF.

The chain combines TRBV5-1 with TRBJ1-1, with D hard to call. Trimming left V 1 base short and J 1 base short, with 14 bases between. The germline V gene encodes CDR1 SGHRS and CDR2 YFSETQ. The CDR3 sequence is 16 residues long. Here the CDR3 DNA reads TGCGCCAGCAGCTTGCCCGGAGTCGCACGGAACACTGAAGCTTTCTTT. Its protein is CASSLPGVARNTEAFF.

The V gene is TRBV10-3, the J gene TRBJ2-7; TRBD2 is a possible D gene (6 bases). This CDR3 spans 14 amino acids. Trimming cost V 8 bases and J 0 bases, with 14 bases left between them. Germline V gene lookup returns CDR1 ENHRY and CDR2 SYGVKD. The CDR3: CAIVRDLSSYEQYF. CDR3 in DNA: TGTGCCATCGTAAGGGACTTGAGCTCCTACGAGCAGTACTTC.

The V call is TRBV7-9, the J call TRBJ2-1, with 8 nucleotides matching TRBD2. CDR3 length: 16 residues. V trimming: 5 bases; J trimming: 6 bases; junction bases outside the gene matches: 12. Germline V lookup: CDR1 SEHNR, CDR2 FQNEAQ (reference sequence). The CDR3 DNA reads TGTGCCAGCAGCCCACCCGGGGGACTAGTCGCCAATGAGCAGTTCTTC. Translating gives CASSPPGGLVANEQFF.

The rearrangement joins TRBV7-2 to TRBJ1-2; TRBD1 matches at 10 bases. The CDR3 extends over 14 amino acids. V trimming: 4 bases; J trimming: 8 bases; junction bases outside the gene matches: 7. Germline CDR1 and CDR2: SGHTA and FQGNSA. The CDR3 protein is CASSSRQGARGYTF. CDR3 bases: TGTGCCAGCAGCTCCAGACAGGGGGCGAGGGGCTACACCTTC.

V and J are TRBV10-3 and TRBJ1-3; TRBD1 agrees at 7 bases. Germline V gives CDR1 ENHRY, CDR2 SYGVKD. CDR3 size: 16 residues. With V trimmed by 3 bases and J by 0 bases, 5 bases remained unmatched. The CDR3 here is CAISDSGQLSGNTIYF. The CDR3 region has the DNA TGTGCCATCAGTGACTCGGGACAGCTCTCTGGAAACACCATATATTTT.

This chain uses TRBV4-2 with TRBJ2-1, with TRBD2 as a possible D gene (5 bases). Germline CDR1 reads LGHNA; CDR2 reads YNFKEQ. V gave up 3 bases and J gave up 0 bases, with 9 bases separating them. The CDR3 is 15 residues long. This CDR3 reads CASSQDFSSYNEQFF. In DNA form, the CDR3 reads TGTGCCAGCAGCCAGGACTTTAGCTCCTACAATGAGCAGTTCTTC.

V and J are TRBV14 and TRBJ2-3; TRBD1 matches at 10 bases. CDR1 is SGHDN and CDR2 is FVKESK in the germline V gene. V lost 4 bases, J lost 6 bases, and 10 bases stayed unmatched. The CDR3 is 16 residues long. As DNA, the CDR3 is TGTGCCAGCAGCCCGTTCTTCGGACAGGGGGGCGATACGCAGTATTTT. Translating it yields CASSPFFGQGGDTQYF. The variable domain in full, with the rest retrieved from reference TRBV14 and TRBJ2-3, is EAGVTQFPSHSVIEKGQTVTLRCDPISGHDNLYWYRRVMGKEIKFLLHFVKESKQDESGMPNNRFLAERTGGTYSTLKVQPAELEDSGVYFCASSPFFGQGGDTQYFGPGTRLTVL.

The rearrangement links TRBV19 to TRBJ2-1, with 12 bases aligning to TRBD2. Germline V gene sequence: CDR1 LNHDA, CDR2 SQIVND (reference sequence). J was trimmed by 5 bases and V by 4 bases; bases with no gene match: 9. This CDR3 has 17 residues. Here the CDR3 DNA reads TGTGCCAGTAGTAAGACTAGCGGGAGTGTTAGGGACAATGAGCAGTTCTTC. Translated: CASSKTSGSVRDNEQFF.

This chain joins TRBV7-9 and TRBJ1-5, with D perhaps TRBD1 (6 bases). The CDR3 extends over 15 amino acids. Germline CDR1 is SEHNR and CDR2 is FQNEAQ (reference sequence). V was clipped by 4 bases and J by 3 bases, with 13 bases between them. In DNA, the CDR3 is TGTGCCAGCAGCTACTCGTGGGACAACAATCAGCCCCAGCATTTT. Its translation: CASSYSWDNNQPQHF.

The V and J genes are TRBV11-2 and TRBJ2-7; possibly TRBD1 for D (6 bases). V was pared by 5 bases and J by 6 bases, with 23 bases between. Germline loops: CDR1 SGHAT, CDR2 FQNNGV. CDR3 length: 16 residues. DNA for the CDR3: TGTGCCAGCAGCCCCTCCCGACAGGCACCCCTTTTCGAGCAGTACTTC. Translated, it gives CASSPSRQAPLFEQYF.

The chain carries TRBV7-9 and TRBJ2-5; 8 bases are shared with TRBD2. The CDR3 consists of 13 residues. Trimming took 3 bases from V and 4 from J; bases not matched to a gene: 1. Germline CDR1 is SEHNR and CDR2 is FQNEAQ (reference sequence). The CDR3 here is CASSFSGGETQYF. CDR3 nucleotides: TGTGCCAGCAGCTTCAGCGGGGGAGAGACCCAGTACTTC.

V usage is TRBV7-2 and J usage is TRBJ2-7; 7 nucleotides align to TRBD1. The V gene's germline CDR1 is SGHTA and CDR2 FQGNSA. Losses at the gene ends were 6 bases for V and 3 bases for J; bases not matched to a gene: 11. This CDR3 comprises 15 residues. The CDR3 here is CASSRTGARDYEQYF. In nucleotides, the CDR3 is TGTGCCAGCAGTCGTACAGGGGCTCGGGACTACGAGCAGTACTTC.

The J gene is TRBJ2-3, the V gene TRBV7-3; tentative D call: TRBD2 (7 bases). Germline CDR1 and CDR2: SGHTA and FQGTGA. V was trimmed by 2 bases and J by 4 bases, leaving 10 bases between them. The CDR3 has 14 amino acids. The CDR3 here is CASSLGGGPDTQYF. In DNA, the CDR3 is TGTGCCAGCAGCTTAGGGGGGGGGCCAGATACGCAGTATTTT. The variable domain in full, completed from reference TRBV7-3 and TRBJ2-3, reads GAGVSQTPSNKVTEKGKYVELRCDPISGHTALYWYRQSLGQGPEFLIYFQGTGAADDSGLPNDRFFAVRPEGSVSTLKIQRTERGDSAVYLCASSLGGGPDTQYFGPGTRLTVL.

The rearrangement joins TRBV9 to TRBJ2-1; 13 bases line up with TRBD2. The CDR3 length is 18 residues. Germline CDR1 is SGDLS and CDR2 is YYNGEE. The V and J ends lost 4 bases and 3 bases, in that order; junction bases with no gene match: 10. CDR3 nucleotides: TGTGCCAGCAGCTTCAGTCGGACTAGCGGGAGTGGCTACAATGAGCAGTTCTTC. Protein: CASSFSRTSGSGYNEQFF. Combining the CDR3 with reference TRBV9 and TRBJ2-1 gives the whole variable domain DSGVTQTPKHLITATGQRVTLRCSPRSGDLSVYWYQQSLDQGLQFLIQYYNGEERAKGNILERFSAQQFPDLHSELNLSSLELGDSALYFCASSFSRTSGSGYNEQFFGPGTRLTVL.